This entry lists 28 T cell receptor beta chains sequenced from one sample in a study of T cell responses to AZD1222 COVID-19 vaccine. TCRdb's copy holds only in-frame clones and misses some; the assay was immunoSEQ multiplex PCR. Here the sample spans 90,000 to 95,000 clones, 86% being singletons. Sequenced here: peripheral blood, sampled on day 0 of AZD1222 vaccination. These TCRs come from an adult in good health.

This clone appeared once. The chain has TRBV7-8 and TRBJ1-1; no firm D call. The CDR3 runs to 15 residues. CDR1 SGHVS and CDR2 FQNEAQ come from the germline V gene. V shed 3 bases and J shed 4 bases, with 15 bases lying between them. CDR3 nucleotide sequence: TGTGCCAGCAGCTTTGACCCTCCGGGCCCCACTGAAGCTTTCTTT. Its protein product is CASSFDPPGPTEAFF.

The chain links TRBV7-9 to TRBJ2-3; unclear D gene. Trimming removed 2 bases from V and 2 bases from J, with 5 bases in between. There are 13 residues in the CDR3. Germline V gene lookup returns CDR1 SEHNR and CDR2 FQNEAQ (reference sequence). This CDR3 is CASSLRNTDTQYF. The CDR3 DNA sequence: TGTGCCAGCAGCTTACGAAACACAGATACGCAGTATTTT.

The table lists this clone with a count of one. The gene calls are TRBV5-1 and TRBJ1-6; TRBD1 aligns across 9 bases. This CDR3 contains 15 residues. The V and J ends lost 0 bases and 10 bases, in that order; junction bases with no gene match: 5. Germline V gives CDR1 SGHRS, CDR2 YFSETQ. This CDR3 reads CASSLGGQGISPLHF. Here the CDR3 DNA reads TGCGCCAGCAGCTTGGGGGGACAGGGAATATCACCCCTCCACTTT.

A few counts support this clone. The J gene is TRBJ1-3, the V gene TRBV9, with a weak D call TRBD1 (6 bases). The CDR3 loop spans 15 amino acids. The V end lost 0 bases, the J end lost 4 bases, and 11 bases lay between the germline ends. From germline, CDR1 is SGDLS and CDR2 YYNGEE. CDR3 sequence: CASSVDGGTGNTIYF. The CDR3 DNA reads as TGTGCCAGCAGCGTAGATGGAGGGACAGGAAACACCATATATTTT. Full variable domain (rest looked up from reference TRBV9 and TRBJ1-3): DSGVTQTPKHLITATGQRVTLRCSPRSGDLSVYWYQQSLDQGLQFLIQYYNGEERAKGNILERFSAQQFPDLHSELNLSSLELGDSALYFCASSVDGGTGNTIYFGEGSWLTVV.

The genes are TRBV5-4 and TRBJ2-3, with a tentative D call TRBD2 (5 bases). Germline values: CDR1 SGHNT, CDR2 YYREEE (reference sequence). This CDR3 comprises 14 residues. Trimming took 0 bases from V and 7 from J, leaving 12 bases between them. CDR3 DNA sequence: TGTGCCAGCAGCTTGGGGACTCGGGCGTATACGCAGTATTTT. It specifies CASSLGTRAYTQYF.

The chain uses TRBV28 and TRBJ1-2, with a tentative D call TRBD1 (6 bases). The germline V gene has CDR1 MDHEN and CDR2 SYDVKM. The V end lost 3 bases, the J end lost 6 bases, and 20 bases lay between the germline ends. The CDR3 consists of 16 residues. The CDR3 spells CASSFLRGGAGDGYTF. The CDR3 DNA is TGTGCCAGCAGTTTCCTTAGGGGGGGCGCGGGGGATGGCTACACCTTC.

The gene calls are TRBV7-2 and TRBJ1-1, with no clear D. This CDR3 spans 14 amino acids. V was pared by 1 base and J by 1 base, with 7 bases between. The germline V gene has CDR1 SGHTA and CDR2 FQGNSA. The chain's CDR3 is CASSLGTENTEAFF. The CDR3 DNA is TGTGCCAGCAGCTTAGGGACTGAGAACACTGAAGCTTTCTTT.

The genes are TRBV5-1 and TRBJ1-1; 10 bases map to TRBD1. Germline lookup yields CDR1 SGHRS and CDR2 YFSETQ. The CDR3 consists of 15 residues. Trimming at V came to 4 bases and at J to 4 bases, leaving 7 bases not matched to a gene. CDR3 coding DNA: TGCGCCAGCAGCCCGGACGGGGACAGGGGCACTGAAGCTTTCTTT. Its translation is CASSPDGDRGTEAFF.

The rearrangement uses TRBV2 and TRBJ1-2; 11 bases are a match to TRBD1. Germline values: CDR1 SNHLY, CDR2 FYNNEI. Trimming took 6 bases from V and 10 from J; bases not matched to a gene: 10. The CDR3 is 14 amino acids. Here the CDR3 DNA reads TGTGCCAGCAGCTCGGACAGGGGGCGATTTTCCTACACCTTC. This encodes CASSSDRGRFSYTF.

The rearrangement links TRBV6-1 to TRBJ2-7, with 12 bases aligning to TRBD2. The CDR3 runs 19 residues. The germline gives CDR1 MNHNS, CDR2 SASEGT. Trimming took 1 base from V and 0 from J; bases not matched to a gene: 10. The CDR3 DNA is TGTGCCAGCAGTGAAGTTCGGGCTAGCGGGAGGGCCAGCTCCTACGAGCAGTACTTC. It translates to CASSEVRASGRASSYEQYF.

The chain couples TRBV14 to TRBJ2-3; tentative D call: TRBD2 (6 bases). V lost 4 bases and J lost 3, with 14 bases in between. From germline, CDR1 is SGHDN and CDR2 FVKESK. The CDR3 has 15 amino acids. DNA of the CDR3: TGTGCCAGCAGCCGACTCGGTAGCGGAACAGATACGCAGTATTTT. Amino acids: CASSRLGSGTDTQYF.

V usage is TRBV15 and J usage is TRBJ2-5, with 13 nucleotides matching TRBD2. The CDR3 is 17 residues long. V was pared by 5 bases and J by 5 bases, with 11 bases of the junction left unmatched. Germline V gene lookup returns CDR1 LNHNV and CDR2 YYDKDF (reference sequence). The CDR3 here is CATSPRTSGRWGETQYF. CDR3 in DNA: TGTGCCACCAGCCCCCGGACTAGCGGGAGATGGGGGGAGACCCAGTACTTC.

V is TRBV11-2 and J is TRBJ1-6, with 7 positions matching TRBD1. The length of the CDR3 is 15 residues. Germline V CDR1 and CDR2: SGHAT, FQNNGV. The V gene end was trimmed by 6 bases and the J gene end by 5 bases; junction bases not matched to a gene: 7. The CDR3 nucleotides read TGTGCCAGCAGGCTCGCAGGGGGAAATAATTCACCCCTCCACTTT. Protein product: CASRLAGGNNSPLHF.

J is TRBJ2-7 and V is TRBV27; 7 nucleotides match TRBD2. The CDR3 totals 15 residues. Germline CDR1 MNHEY, CDR2 SMNVEV (reference sequence). Trimming at V came to 0 bases and at J to 7 bases, leaving 9 bases not matched to a gene. CDR3 region: CASSLSLRGVREQYF. CDR3 nucleotide sequence: TGTGCCAGCAGTTTATCGTTACGGGGGGTGCGGGAGCAGTACTTC.

This clone was observed a handful of times. The V call is TRBV2, the J call TRBJ1-1, with 8 bases matching TRBD1. The CDR3 totals 15 residues. The junction had 9 bases not matched to a gene; V was cut back by 5 bases and J by 4 bases. From germline, CDR1 is SNHLY and CDR2 FYNNEI. This CDR3 is CASSLQTGGSTEAFF. In nucleotides, the CDR3 is TGTGCCAGCAGTCTCCAAACAGGGGGGAGCACTGAAGCTTTCTTT.

This rearrangement joins TRBV19 to TRBJ2-2; weak D call: TRBD2 (6 bases). The CDR3 extends over 13 amino acids. V lost 10 bases and J 1 base, leaving 10 bases between the germline ends. The germline CDR1 and CDR2 sequences are LNHDA and SQIVND (reference sequence). CDR3 amino acids: CATRDWNTGELFF. The CDR3 DNA reads as TGTGCCACCAGGGACTGGAACACCGGGGAGCTGTTTTTT.

This chain connects TRBV10-2 to TRBJ1-1, with unresolved D. CDR3 size: 13 residues. In germline, CDR1 is WSHSY, CDR2 SAAADI. The V gene lost 4 bases and the J gene lost 0 bases, with 6 bases spanning the gap. CDR3 DNA: TGCGCCAGCAGTGTGGGTTTGAACACTGAAGCTTTCTTT. Amino acids: CASSVGLNTEAFF.

The chain employs TRBV11-2 and TRBJ2-2, with unresolved D. Per the germline V gene, CDR1 is SGHAT and CDR2 is FQNNGV. Trimming stripped 0 bases from V and 5 bases from J, with 7 bases between. This CDR3 is 14 amino acids long. CDR3 amino acids: CASSLEPWTGELFF. For the CDR3, the DNA is TGTGCCAGCAGCTTAGAACCCTGGACCGGGGAGCTGTTTTTT.

This clone is a singleton in its sample. The J gene is TRBJ2-3, the V gene TRBV24-1; TRBD2 matches 14 bases. V lost 3 bases and J lost 0; bases outside the gene matches: 4. The CDR3 sequence is 18 residues long. The V gene's germline CDR1 is KGHDR and CDR2 SFDVKD. The CDR3 bases are TGTGCCACCAGTGATATAGGGACTAGCGGGGGAAGCACAGATACGCAGTATTTT. Its translation: CATSDIGTSGGSTDTQYF.

This chain links TRBV7-9 with TRBJ2-5; D is unclear. With 1 base removed from V and 5 bases from J, the gap between germline ends came to 8 bases. Germline V CDR1 and CDR2: SEHNR, FQNEAQ (reference sequence). CDR3 length: 13 amino acids. In DNA form, the CDR3 reads TGTGCCAGCAGCTTAGTCCCCACCGAGACCCAGTACTTC. Its translation is CASSLVPTETQYF.

The V call is TRBV3-1 (or the pseudogene TRBV3-2), the J call TRBJ2-3; D assignment may be TRBD1 or TRBD2 (5 bases each). Germline CDR1 LGHDT, CDR2 YNNKEL (reference sequence). V shed 2 bases and J shed 9 bases, with 12 bases lying between them. CDR3 length equals 13 residues. The CDR3 DNA is TGTGCCAGCAGCCAATTCCCGGGGCACACGCAGTATTTT. This sequence encodes CASSQFPGHTQYF.

This clone has only a few counts. This sequence joins TRBV11-2 and TRBJ1-2, with 8 bases matching TRBD1. Unmatched junction bases numbered 7, after V lost 5 bases and J lost 8 bases. The CDR3 has 13 residues. Germline lookup yields CDR1 SGHAT and CDR2 FQNNGV. CDR3 DNA: TGTGCCAGCAGCCCGACAGGGGCGGGCGGCTACACCTTC. Translating it yields CASSPTGAGGYTF.

The V gene is TRBV21-1, the J gene TRBJ1-2. TRBV21-1 is a pseudogene. The length of the CDR3 is 15 residues. CDR3 bases: TGTGCCAGCAGCAAATGGGAGGGAGCTAACTATGGCTACACCTTC. Its protein is CASSKWEGANYGYTF.

The rearrangement links TRBV4-2 to TRBJ1-3; perhaps TRBD1 as D (5 bases). Trimming stripped 3 bases from V and 2 bases from J, with 20 bases between. This CDR3 contains 18 residues. CDR1 is LGHNA and CDR2 is YNFKEQ in the germline V gene. The CDR3 reads CASSQGPGEGFAGNTIYF. For the CDR3, the DNA is TGTGCCAGCAGCCAGGGGCCCGGGGAGGGGTTCGCTGGAAACACCATATATTTT.

In this sample, this clone turned up once. This chain uses TRBV11-2 with TRBJ2-7, with D unclear. The CDR3 is 12 amino acids. Trimming shortened V by 1 base and J by 7 bases, and 8 bases separated the two germline ends. Germline V CDR1 and CDR2: SGHAT, FQNNGV. In DNA form, the CDR3 reads TGTGCCAGCAGCTTAGTGTCTCTTGAGCAGTACTTC. Encoded protein: CASSLVSLEQYF.

This chain connects TRBV11-2 to TRBJ2-6; no clear D gene. The CDR3 runs 15 residues. Trimming removed 0 bases at V and 3 bases at J, with 6 bases between. Germline values: CDR1 SGHAT, CDR2 FQNNGV. In DNA form, the CDR3 reads TGTGCCAGCAGCTTAGATCCGGTTGGGGCCAACGTCCTGACTTTC. The encoded protein is CASSLDPVGANVLTF.

CDR3 bases: TGTGCCAGCAGTCCCGGGGCAGGGCTACTGTTTTTT. It encodes CASSPGAGLLFF. This chain connects TRBV27 to TRBJ1-4, with D maybe TRBD1 (5 bases). Germline V gene data show CDR1 as MNHEY and CDR2 as SMNVEV (reference sequence). Between the trimmed V and J ends, which lost 5 bases and 13 bases, there was a span of 14 bases. The CDR3 totals 12 residues.

The chain uses TRBV5-1 and TRBJ2-1, with a possible D match to TRBD1 (5 bases). Per germline, CDR1 SGHRS and CDR2 YFSETQ. V was cut by 4 bases and J by 7 bases, with 9 bases left in between. The CDR3 extends over 12 amino acids. In DNA form, the CDR3 reads TGCGCCAGCAGCCGCTCAGGGAATGAGCAGTTCTTC. Its translation is CASSRSGNEQFF.